This TCR beta chain is from a study of blood T cell repertoires in COVID-19. Study information: Sites in the United States, Italy and Spain provided acute and convalescent COVID-19 samples. T cells, B-cell-depleted T cells, or PBMCs provided the cDNA or gDNA that served as material.

Study processing details: Estimated nucleated cell counts came from reference gene primer amplification. Measured with immunoSEQ multiplex PCR; TCRdb has only the in-frame clones, and not every one. V, J and clone size reflect that table, while D and trimming were determined from the DNA. The table shows 99,000 or so clones, with approximately 88% occurring only once. This clonotype originated in a man aged 55 to 70 with acute or convalescent COVID-19. The sequencing sample was made of peripheral blood.

CDR3 in DNA: TGTGCCAGCAGCTTAGGGGCCAGCGGACCCAATCAGCCCCAGCATTTT. It specifies CASSLGASGPNQPQHF. The gene calls are TRBV7-9 and TRBJ1-5; D is undetermined. CDR1 is SEHNR, CDR2 FQNEAQ, per germline (reference sequence). CDR3 length: 16 amino acids. V was trimmed by 1 base and J by 3 bases, leaving 13 bases between them.